This T cell receptor (beta chain) originates from a study of T cells after yellow fever vaccination. This clonotype was seen more than once but under ten times. 5'RACE template switching added a universal primer site and UMIs to TCR cDNA. TCRdb called the 5' RACE reads again in MiXCR, with one record for every CDR3 protein. In the table there are some 340,000 distinct CDR3 sequences, approximately 11% of which are singletons. The CDR3 contains 17 residues. Germline CDR1 SGHTA, CDR2 FQGNSA. The V gene end was trimmed by 1 base and the J gene end by 4 bases; junction bases not matched to a gene: 10. The chain combines TRBV7-2 with TRBJ2-5; 9 bases agree with TRBD1. The source was CD4+ T cells sorted from PBMCs, collected 45 days after the yellow fever booster vaccination. The TCR was taken from a man aged 18 to 29 who received the YFV17D yellow fever vaccine. Here the CDR3 DNA reads TGTGCCAGCAGCTTAGATACCGGGACAGGGCGTGGAGAGACCCAGTACTTC. Translated: CASSLDTGTGRGETQYF.